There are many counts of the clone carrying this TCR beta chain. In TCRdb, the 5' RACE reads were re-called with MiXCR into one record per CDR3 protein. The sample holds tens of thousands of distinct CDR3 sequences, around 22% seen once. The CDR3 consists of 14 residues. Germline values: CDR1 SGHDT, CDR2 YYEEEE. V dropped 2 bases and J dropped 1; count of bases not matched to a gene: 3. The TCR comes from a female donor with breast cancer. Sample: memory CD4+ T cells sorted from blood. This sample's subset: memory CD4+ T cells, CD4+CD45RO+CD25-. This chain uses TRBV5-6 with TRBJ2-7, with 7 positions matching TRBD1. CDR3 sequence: CASSFRTGSYEQYF. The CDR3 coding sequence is TGTGCCAGCAGCTTCCGGACAGGTTCCTACGAGCAGTACTTC. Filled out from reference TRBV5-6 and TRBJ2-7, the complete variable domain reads DAGVTQSPTHLIKTRGQQVTLRCSPKSGHDTVSWYQQALGQGPQFIFQYYEEEERQRGNFPDRFSGHQFPNYSSELNVNALLLGDSALYLCASSFRTGSYEQYFGPGTRLTVT.